The entry that follows covers one T cell receptor beta chain sequence. Its matching antigen is unknown. This record belongs to a study of beta chain features in type 1 diabetes. Study-wide results and caveats: Compared to healthy donors, patients appeared to have naive, central memory and Treg TCRB repertoires that were more alike. Within each of all four CD4+ subsets, Type 1 diabetes patients had TCRB CDR3s that were moderately but significantly shorter.

Sequencing targeted expressed TCRB transcripts, as all isolated RNA had been reverse transcribed. The method was immunoSEQ multiplex PCR; TCRdb's version includes in-frame clones alone and lacks a portion of them. The sample holds about 220,000 clones, 11% seen once. Unmatched junction bases numbered 6, after V lost 0 bases and J lost 0 bases. CDR3 length: 17 amino acids. Germline V gene lookup returns CDR1 LGHNA and CDR2 YSLEER. Each sorted fraction was over 95% pure. The V gene is TRBV4-3, the J gene TRBJ2-3, with 7 bases identical to TRBD1. The sequenced sample consisted of central memory CD4+ T cells from blood. This receptor was identified in a young man in good health. The CDR3 region has the DNA TGCGCCAGCAGCCAAGACGCCGGGACAGCGAGCACAGATACGCAGTATTTT. Its translation is CASSQDAGTASTDTQYF.